This T cell receptor beta chain was sequenced in a study of blood T cell repertoires in COVID-19. Overall study context: From the United States, Italy and Spain came samples of acute and convalescent COVID-19. The analysed material was cDNA or gDNA that came from T cells, B-cell-depleted T cells, or PBMCs.

The authors' processing: Amplification of reference gene primers provided the estimated nucleated cell counts. The repertoire was sequenced with immunoSEQ multiplex PCR; TCRdb's copy has only in-frame clones and lacks some. V, J and clone size are taken as reported in that table, and D and trimming were inferred from the DNA itself. Among some 41,000 clones listed, approximately 83% were seen once. This TCR was recovered from a man aged 80 or over in a cohort sampled during active COVID-19. The sample comprised peripheral blood.

CDR3 DNA sequence: TGCGCCAGCAGCTTGGGACAGGGGAACACTAATGAAAAACTGTTTTTT. This codes for CASSLGQGNTNEKLFF. The rearrangement joins TRBV5-1 to TRBJ1-4, with 8 bases matching TRBD1. The germline CDR1 and CDR2 sequences are SGHRS and YFSETQ. CDR3 size: 16 residues. J was trimmed by 2 bases and V by 0 bases; bases with no gene match: 3.